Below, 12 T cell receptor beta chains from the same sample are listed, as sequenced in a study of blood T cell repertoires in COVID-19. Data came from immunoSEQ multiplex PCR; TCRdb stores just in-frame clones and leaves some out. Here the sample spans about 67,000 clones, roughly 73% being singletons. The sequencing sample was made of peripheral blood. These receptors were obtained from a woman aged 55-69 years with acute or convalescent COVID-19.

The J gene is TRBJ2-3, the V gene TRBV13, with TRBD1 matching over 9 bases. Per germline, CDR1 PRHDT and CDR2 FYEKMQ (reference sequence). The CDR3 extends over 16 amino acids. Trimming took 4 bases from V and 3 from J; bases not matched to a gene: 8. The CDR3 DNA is TGTGCCAGCAGCTGGGGACAGGGTCGGTTGACAGATACGCAGTATTTT. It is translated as CASSWGQGRLTDTQYF.

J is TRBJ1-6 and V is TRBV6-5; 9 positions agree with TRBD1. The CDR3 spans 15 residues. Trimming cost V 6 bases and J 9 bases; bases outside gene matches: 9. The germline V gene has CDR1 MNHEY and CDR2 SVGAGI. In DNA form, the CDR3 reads TGTGCCAGCAGGATGCGGGACAGGGAGTTTTCACCCCTCCACTTT. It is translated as CASRMRDREFSPLHF.

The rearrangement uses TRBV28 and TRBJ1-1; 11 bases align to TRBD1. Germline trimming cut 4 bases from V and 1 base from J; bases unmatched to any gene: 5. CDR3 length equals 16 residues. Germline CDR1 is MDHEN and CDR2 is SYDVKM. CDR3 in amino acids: CASSCGTGGPNTEAFF. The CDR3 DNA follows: TGTGCCAGCAGTTGCGGGACAGGGGGTCCGAACACTGAAGCTTTCTTT.

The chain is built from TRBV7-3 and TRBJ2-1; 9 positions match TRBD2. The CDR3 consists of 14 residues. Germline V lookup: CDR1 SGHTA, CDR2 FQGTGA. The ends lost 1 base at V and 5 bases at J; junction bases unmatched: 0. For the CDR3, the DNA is TGTGCCAGCAGCTTAAGACTAGCGGACAATGAGCAGTTCTTC. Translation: CASSLRLADNEQFF.

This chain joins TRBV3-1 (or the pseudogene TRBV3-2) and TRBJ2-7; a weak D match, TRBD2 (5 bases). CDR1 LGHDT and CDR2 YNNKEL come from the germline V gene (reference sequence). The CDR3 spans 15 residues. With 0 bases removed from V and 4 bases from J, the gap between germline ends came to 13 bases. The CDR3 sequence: CASSQDPRGVYEQYF. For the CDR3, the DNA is TGTGCCAGCAGCCAAGATCCTCGGGGAGTATACGAGCAGTACTTC.

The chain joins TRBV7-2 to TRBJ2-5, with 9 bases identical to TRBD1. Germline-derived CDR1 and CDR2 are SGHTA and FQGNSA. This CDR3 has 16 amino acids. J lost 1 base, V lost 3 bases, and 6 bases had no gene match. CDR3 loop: CASSFRQGVFQETQYF. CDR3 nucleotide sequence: TGTGCCAGCAGCTTTAGACAGGGGGTCTTCCAAGAGACCCAGTACTTC.

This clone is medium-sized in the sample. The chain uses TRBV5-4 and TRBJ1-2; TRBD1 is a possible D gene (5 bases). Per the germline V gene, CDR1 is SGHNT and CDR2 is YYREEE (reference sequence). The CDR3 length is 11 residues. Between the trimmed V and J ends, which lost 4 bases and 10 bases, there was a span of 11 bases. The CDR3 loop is CASSLGQNYTF. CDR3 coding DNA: TGTGCCAGCAGCCTAGGACAAAACTACACCTTC. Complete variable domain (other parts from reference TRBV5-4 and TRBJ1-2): ETGVTQSPTHLIKTRGQQVTLRCSSQSGHNTVSWYQQALGQGPQFIFQYYREEENGRGNFPPRFSGLQFPNYSSELNVNALELDDSALYLCASSLGQNYTFGSGTRLTVV.

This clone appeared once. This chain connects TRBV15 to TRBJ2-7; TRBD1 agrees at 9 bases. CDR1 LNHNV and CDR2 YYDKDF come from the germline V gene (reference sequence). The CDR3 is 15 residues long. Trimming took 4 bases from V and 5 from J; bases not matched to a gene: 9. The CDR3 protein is CATSTRRDRDHEQYF. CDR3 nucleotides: TGTGCCACCAGCACCCGACGGGACAGGGACCACGAGCAGTACTTC.

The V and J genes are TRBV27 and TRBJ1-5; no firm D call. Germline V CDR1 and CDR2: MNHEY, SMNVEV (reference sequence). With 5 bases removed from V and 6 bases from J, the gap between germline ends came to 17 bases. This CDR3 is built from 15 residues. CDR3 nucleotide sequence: TGTGCCAGCAGTATCTCAGACGGGTTCGCTCAGCCCCAGCATTTT. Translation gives CASSISDGFAQPQHF.

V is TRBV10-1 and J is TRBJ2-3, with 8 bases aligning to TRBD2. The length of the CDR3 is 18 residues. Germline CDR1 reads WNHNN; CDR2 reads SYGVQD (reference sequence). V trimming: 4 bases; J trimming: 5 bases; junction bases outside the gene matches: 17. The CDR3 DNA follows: TGCGCCAGCAGTGTGTCCAGCGGGGGACCCCGGGGGAAAGATACGCAGTATTTT. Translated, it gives CASSVSSGGPRGKDTQYF.

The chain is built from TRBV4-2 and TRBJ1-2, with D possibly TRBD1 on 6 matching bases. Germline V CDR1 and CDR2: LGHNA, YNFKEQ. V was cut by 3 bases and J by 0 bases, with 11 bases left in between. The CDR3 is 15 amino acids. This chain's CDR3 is CASSQGAVANYGYTF. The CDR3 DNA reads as TGTGCCAGCAGCCAGGGGGCCGTAGCTAACTATGGCTACACCTTC.

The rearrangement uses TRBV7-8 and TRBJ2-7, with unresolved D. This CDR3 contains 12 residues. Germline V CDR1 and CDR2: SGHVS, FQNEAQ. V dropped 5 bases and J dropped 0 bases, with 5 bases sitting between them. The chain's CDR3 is CASSPFSYEQYF. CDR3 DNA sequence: TGTGCCAGCAGCCCCTTCTCCTACGAGCAGTACTTC.